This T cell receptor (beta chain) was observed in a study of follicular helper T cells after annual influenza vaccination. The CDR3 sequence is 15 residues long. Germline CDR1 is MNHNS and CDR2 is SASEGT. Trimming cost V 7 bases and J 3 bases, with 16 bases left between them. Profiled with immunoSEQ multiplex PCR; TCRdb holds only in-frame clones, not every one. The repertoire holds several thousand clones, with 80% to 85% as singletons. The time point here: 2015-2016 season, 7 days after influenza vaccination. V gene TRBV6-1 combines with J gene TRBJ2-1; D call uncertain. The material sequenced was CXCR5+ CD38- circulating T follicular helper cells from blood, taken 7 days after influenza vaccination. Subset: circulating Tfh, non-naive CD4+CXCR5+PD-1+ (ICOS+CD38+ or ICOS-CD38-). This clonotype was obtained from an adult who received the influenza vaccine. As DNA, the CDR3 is TGTGCCAGCACCTCTCTCGGATGGTTCTACAATGAGCAGTTCTTC. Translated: CASTSLGWFYNEQFF.